Presented here are 5 T cell receptor beta chains from one specimen sequenced in a study of cytomegalovirus exposure and HLA in healthy donors. The PCR had 60 Vbeta and 13 Jbeta primers. Repertoires were generated with immunoSEQ multiplex PCR, while TCRdb's copy carries only in-frame clones and drops some. Of approximately 160,000 clones in the sample, 84% were seen once. Sequencing was performed on PBMCs. All receptors come from a boy aged 2 to 9 in good health and CMV-seronegative.

This clone showed up just once. The V gene is TRBV7-9, the J gene TRBJ2-7; D perhaps matches TRBD1 (7 bases). V was cut by 5 bases and J by 4 bases, with 12 bases left in between. This CDR3 is 13 amino acids long. Germline V gene data show CDR1 as SEHNR and CDR2 as FQNEAQ (reference sequence). CDR3: CASSAGQRYEQYF. Written as DNA, the CDR3 is TGTGCCAGCAGCGCGGGACAGAGATACGAGCAGTACTTC.

The chain recombines TRBV7-6 with TRBJ2-7, with TRBD2 matching 8 bases. The J segment lost 5 bases and the V segment lost 5 bases, leaving 11 bases of the junction unmatched. The V gene's germline CDR1 is SGHVS and CDR2 FNYEAQ. CDR3 length equals 15 residues. Written as DNA, the CDR3 is TGTGCCAGCAGCCCCGGGACTAGTATTCTCCACGAGCAGTACTTC. Protein product: CASSPGTSILHEQYF.

The chain couples TRBV7-9 to TRBJ2-2; D remains ambiguous. V was clipped by 2 bases and J by 6 bases, with 7 bases between them. Germline V gives CDR1 SEHNR, CDR2 FQNEAQ (reference sequence). The CDR3 totals 13 residues. The CDR3 spells CASSLSAAGELFF. The CDR3 DNA reads as TGTGCCAGCAGCTTATCGGCGGCCGGGGAGCTGTTTTTT.

The chain combines TRBV14 with TRBJ2-5; D gene uncertain. Germline V gene data show CDR1 as SGHDN and CDR2 as FVKESK. The CDR3 runs 14 residues. Trimming removed 2 bases from V and 1 base from J, with 8 bases in between. Written as DNA, the CDR3 is TGTGCCAGCAGCCAATTTTACTTCCAAGAGACCCAGTACTTC. As protein: CASSQFYFQETQYF. Drawing the rest from reference TRBV14 and TRBJ2-5, the complete variable domain is EAGVTQFPSHSVIEKGQTVTLRCDPISGHDNLYWYRRVMGKEIKFLLHFVKESKQDESGMPNNRFLAERTGGTYSTLKVQPAELEDSGVYFCASSQFYFQETQYFGPGTRLLVL.

This chain uses TRBV18 with TRBJ2-3, with a tentative D call TRBD2 (5 bases). This CDR3 region has 15 residues. V was cut by 6 bases and J by 0 bases, with 13 bases left in between. Germline values: CDR1 KGHSH, CDR2 LQKENI. CDR3 loop: CASSRIAPSTDTQYF. The CDR3 DNA reads TGTGCCAGCTCGCGGATAGCGCCTAGCACAGATACGCAGTATTTT.